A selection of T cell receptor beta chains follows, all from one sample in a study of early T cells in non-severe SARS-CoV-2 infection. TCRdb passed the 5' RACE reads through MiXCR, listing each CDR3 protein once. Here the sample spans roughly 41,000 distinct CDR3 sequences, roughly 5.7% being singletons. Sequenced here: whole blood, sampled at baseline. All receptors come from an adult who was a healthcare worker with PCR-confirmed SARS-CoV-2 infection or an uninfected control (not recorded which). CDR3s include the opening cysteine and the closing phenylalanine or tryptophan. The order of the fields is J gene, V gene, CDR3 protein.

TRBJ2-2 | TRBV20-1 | CSASKQGANTGELFF
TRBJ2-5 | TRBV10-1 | CASSEASGSNQETQYF
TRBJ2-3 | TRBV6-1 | CASSETAGGTDTQYF
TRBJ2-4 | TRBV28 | CASSLGLKRGLAKNIQYF
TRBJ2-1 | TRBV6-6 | CASTLRLAGGAYNEQFF
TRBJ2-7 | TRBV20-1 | CSARGDRSSYEQYF
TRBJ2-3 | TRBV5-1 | CASSLQGQGPQYF
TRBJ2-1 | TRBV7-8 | CASRPRGNEQFF
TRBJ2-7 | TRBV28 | CASSLSGAGQYF
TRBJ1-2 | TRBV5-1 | CASKDEGASPAYGYTF
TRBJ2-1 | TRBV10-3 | CAISVARGNEQFF
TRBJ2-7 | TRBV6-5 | CASNRGPYEQYF
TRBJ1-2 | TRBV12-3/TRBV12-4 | CASSPGEANYGYTF
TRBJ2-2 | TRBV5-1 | CASSQAVGSGELFF
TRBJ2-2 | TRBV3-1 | CASSQRSSGSANTGELFF
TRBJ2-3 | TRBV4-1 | CASSQSLAGESDTQYF